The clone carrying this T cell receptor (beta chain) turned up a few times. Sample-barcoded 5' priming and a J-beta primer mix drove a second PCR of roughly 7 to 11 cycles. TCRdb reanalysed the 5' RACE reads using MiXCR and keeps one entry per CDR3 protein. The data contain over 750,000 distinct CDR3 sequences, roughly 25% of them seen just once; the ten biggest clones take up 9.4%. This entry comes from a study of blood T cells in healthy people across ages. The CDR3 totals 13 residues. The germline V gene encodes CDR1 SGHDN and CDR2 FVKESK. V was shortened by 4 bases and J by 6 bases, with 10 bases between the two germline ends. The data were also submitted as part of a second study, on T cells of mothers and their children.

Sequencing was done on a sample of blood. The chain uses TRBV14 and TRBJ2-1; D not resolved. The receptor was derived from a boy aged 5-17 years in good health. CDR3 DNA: TGTGCCAGCAGCCTTAATCTTGGCAATGAGCAGTTCTTC. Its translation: CASSLNLGNEQFF.